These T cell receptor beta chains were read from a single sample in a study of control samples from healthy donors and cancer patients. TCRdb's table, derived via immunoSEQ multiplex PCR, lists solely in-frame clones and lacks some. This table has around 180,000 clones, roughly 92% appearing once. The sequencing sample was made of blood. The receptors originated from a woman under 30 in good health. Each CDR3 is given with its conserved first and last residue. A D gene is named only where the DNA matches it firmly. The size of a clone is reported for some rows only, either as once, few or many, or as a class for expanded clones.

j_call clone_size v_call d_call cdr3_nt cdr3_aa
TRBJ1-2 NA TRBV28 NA TGTGCCAGCAGTAGGGACGGGACAAAAGCTAACTATGGCTACACCTTC CASSRDGTKANYGYTF
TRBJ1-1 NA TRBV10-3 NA TGTGCCGGCAACCAGGGTACGAACACTGAAGCTTTCTTT CAGNQGTNTEAFF
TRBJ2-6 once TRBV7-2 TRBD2 TGTGCCAGCAGCTCCGGACTAGCCCTGAGCTCTGGGGCCAACGTCCTGACTTTC CASSSGLALSSGANVLTF
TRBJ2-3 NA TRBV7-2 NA TGTGCCAGCAGTCCCCAGCGCGATACGCAGTATTTT CASSPQRDTQYF
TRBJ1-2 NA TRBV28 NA TGTGCCAGCAGTTTAGGGCAGGGGTGGTACTATGGCTACACCTTC CASSLGQGWYYGYTF
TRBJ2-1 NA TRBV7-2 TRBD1 TGTGCCAGCAGCACCCTCGGACAGGGGAGATACAATGAGCAGTTCTTC CASSTLGQGRYNEQFF
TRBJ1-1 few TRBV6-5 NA TGTGCCAGCAGTTACAGTGCAGGGGTGAACACTGAAGCTTTCTTT CASSYSAGVNTEAFF
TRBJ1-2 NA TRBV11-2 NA TGTGCCAGCAGCTTCCCAGGGGCACAGAAAATATTCTATGGCTACACCTTC CASSFPGAQKIFYGYTF
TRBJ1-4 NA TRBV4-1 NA TGCGCCAGCAGCCACATGGGGGCAACTAATGAAAAACTGTTTTTT CASSHMGATNEKLFF
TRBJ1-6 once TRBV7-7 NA TGTGCTAGCAGCTTAAACAGGGATTCACCCCTCCACTTT CASSLNRDSPLHF
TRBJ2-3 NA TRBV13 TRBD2 TGTGCCAGCAGCTTAGGCCTGATCTGGCGGGGGGGATTCACAGATACGCAGTATTTT CASSLGLIWRGGFTDTQYF
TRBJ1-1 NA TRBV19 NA TGTGCCAGTAGTATAGATCTGGAGGGAGCCCGGGGCACTGAAGCTTTCTTT CASSIDLEGARGTEAFF
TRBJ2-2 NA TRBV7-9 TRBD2 TGTGCCAGCAGCTTATCGCTGGGACTAGCGGGAGGTGACACCGGGGAGCTGTTTTTT CASSLSLGLAGGDTGELFF
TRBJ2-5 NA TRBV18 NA TGTGCCAGCTCACCACCAAACCAAGAGACCCAGTACTTC CASSPPNQETQYF
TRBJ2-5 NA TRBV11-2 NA TGTGCCAGCAGCTTAGATCAGGGGGGAGGGGTAGAGACCCAGTACTTC CASSLDQGGGVETQYF
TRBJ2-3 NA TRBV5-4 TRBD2 TGTGCCAGCAGCCCAACCCCCCTAGCGGGAAGGAGGAATACGCAGTATTTT CASSPTPLAGRRNTQYF
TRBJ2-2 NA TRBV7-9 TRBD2 TGTGCCACCAGCCCCCCTAGCGGGGCCGGGGAGCTGTTTTTT CATSPPSGAGELFF
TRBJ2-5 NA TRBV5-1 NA TGCGCCAGCAGCAACCGGGACGGCAGACAAGAGACCCAGTACTTC CASSNRDGRQETQYF
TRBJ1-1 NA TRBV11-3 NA TGTGCCAGCAGCCCCTCGACAGCGAACACTGAAGCTTTCTTT CASSPSTANTEAFF
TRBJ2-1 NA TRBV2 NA TGTGCCAGCACTAAGACGGACAACTACAATGAGCAGTTCTTC CASTKTDNYNEQFF
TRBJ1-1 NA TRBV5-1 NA TGCGCCAGCAGCTTACAGGGCGGCACTGAAGCTTTCTTT CASSLQGGTEAFF
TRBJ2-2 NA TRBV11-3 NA TGTGCCAGCAGCTTAGGAGACACCGGGGAGCTGTTTTTT CASSLGDTGELFF
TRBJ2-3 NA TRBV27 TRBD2 TGTGCCAGCAGACCGGGACTAGCGGTCACAGATACGCAGTATTTT CASRPGLAVTDTQYF
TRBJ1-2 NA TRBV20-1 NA TGCAGTGCTAGTTGGGCAGGGGATGGCTACACCTTC CSASWAGDGYTF
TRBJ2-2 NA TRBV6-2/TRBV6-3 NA TGTGCCAGCAGTCCCAGGGTAGTCGGGGAGCTGTTTTTT CASSPRVVGELFF
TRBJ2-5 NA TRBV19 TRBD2 TGTGCCAGTAGTCTTCTAGCGGACCCGCTGAAGACCCAGTACTTC CASSLLADPLKTQYF
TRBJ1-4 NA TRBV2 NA TGTGCCAGCAGCTGGGAGGGGCAAGAAAAACTGTTTTTT CASSWEGQEKLFF
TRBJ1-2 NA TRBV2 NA TGTGCCAGCACACAGGGAGTCTCCTTCTATGGCTACACCTTC CASTQGVSFYGYTF
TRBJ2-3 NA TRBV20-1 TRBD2 TGCAGTGCTAGTGAAGCGGGAGGGAGCACAGATACGCAGTATTTT CSASEAGGSTDTQYF
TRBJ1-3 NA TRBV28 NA TGTGCCAGCAGTTCTTGGGGGGCGTCCTCTGGAAACACCATATATTTT CASSSWGASSGNTIYF
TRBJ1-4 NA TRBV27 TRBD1 TGTGCCAGCACATCACCGGGACAGGCTAATGAAAAACTGTTTTTT CASTSPGQANEKLFF
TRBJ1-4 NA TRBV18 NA TGTGCCAGCTCACATACAGCAACTAATGAAAAACTGTTTTTT CASSHTATNEKLFF
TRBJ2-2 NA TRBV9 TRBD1 TGTGCCAGCAGCGTCCGGGACAGCACCGGGGAGCTGTTTTTT CASSVRDSTGELFF
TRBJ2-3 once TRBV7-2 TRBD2 TGTGCCAGCAGCGCCGGACTAGTGAGGGCAGATACGCAGTATTTT CASSAGLVRADTQYF
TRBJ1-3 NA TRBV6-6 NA TGTGCCAGCAGTTACGCTGGGTCTGGAAACACCATATATTTT CASSYAGSGNTIYF
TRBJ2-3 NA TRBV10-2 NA TGCGCCAGCACTCCAAAGCGGGCCTCTCAGGGGGCAGATACGCAGTATTTT CASTPKRASQGADTQYF
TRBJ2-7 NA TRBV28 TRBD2 TGTGCCAGCAGTTCAGCGGGAGGGACCTACGAGCAGTACTTC CASSSAGGTYEQYF
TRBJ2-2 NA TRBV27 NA TGTGCCAGCAGTCCCCAGAACACCGGGGAGCTGTTTTTT CASSPQNTGELFF
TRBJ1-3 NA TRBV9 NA TGTGCCAGCAGCACGGGGGGTCCCGGAAACACCATATATTTT CASSTGGPGNTIYF
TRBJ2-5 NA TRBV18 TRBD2 TGTGCCAGCTCACCGGGACTAGAAATGACCCAGTACTTC CASSPGLEMTQYF
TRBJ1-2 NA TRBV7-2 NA TGTGCCAGCAGATCGGGACTCGGGCGGGGCCACACCTTC CASRSGLGRGHTF
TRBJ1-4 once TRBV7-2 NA TGTGCCAGCAGCTGGGGCCTCGGAGAAAAACTGTTTTTT CASSWGLGEKLFF